The 18 T cell receptor beta chains below were found in one sample sequenced in a study of T cell clonality in common variable immunodeficiency (dated by TCRdb to about 2015). Library prep was done by the immunoSEQ multiplex PCR assay. TCRdb took over this immuneACCESS table, retaining in-frame rearrangements with V and J assigned. Such tables are incomplete; in checked studies, under half of the missing clones stem from an unresolved V gene, and the remainder is unexplained. The table gives roughly 43,000 clones for this sample, with none occurring only once. The ten largest make up about 0.7% of the sample. Sequenced: peripheral blood mononuclear cells. Receptors originate from a person between 18 and 75 years old in good health.

This clone showed up many times. The read finishes 3 residues shy of the CDR3 end, and the germline J gene is used to complete it. The chain links TRBV28 to TRBJ1-6, with 9 bases fitting TRBD1. The germline CDR1 and CDR2 sequences are MDHEN and SYDVKM. Trimming at V came to 2 bases and at J to 10 bases, leaving 6 bases not matched to a gene. The CDR3 has 15 amino acids. The CDR3 bases that were read are TGTGCCAGCAGTTTAGCGGGACAGGGCTTCTCACCC. This sequence encodes CASSLAGQGFSP. The full CDR3 protein reads CASSLAGQGFSPLHF.

This clone has a count of ten or more. Read data end 3 residues before the CDR3 end; the end is taken from the germline J gene. V and J are TRBV20-1 and TRBJ2-5; 14 positions agree with TRBD2. The V and J ends lost 7 bases and 1 base, in that order; junction bases with no gene match: 2. Germline CDR1 is DFQATT and CDR2 is SNEGSKA (reference sequence). This CDR3 region has 14 residues. The CDR3 loop is CSVGLAGGQETQYF. The sequenced CDR3 bases are TGCAGTGTCGGACTAGCGGGAGGCCAAGAGACC.

The sample holds many counts of this clone. The read stops 3 residues short of the end of the CDR3; the missing end is completed from the germline J gene. The chain links TRBV12-3 or TRBV12-4 to TRBJ2-2; tentatively, D is TRBD2 (5 bases). This CDR3 spans 14 amino acids. Trimming pared 1 base from V and 7 bases from J, leaving 10 bases between. The CDR3 spells CASSLVAGGGELFF. The part of the CDR3 DNA that was read is TGTGCCAGCAGTTTAGTTGCGGGTGGCGGGGAG.

This clone was detected ten times or more. The CDR3 end falls 3 residues outside the read, so it is completed with the germline J gene. V gene TRBV15 combines with J gene TRBJ1-4, with D perhaps matching TRBD1 (5 bases). This CDR3 comprises 13 residues. Trimming cost V 3 bases and J 8 bases, with 10 bases left between them. CDR1 is LNHNV and CDR2 is YYDKDF in the germline V gene (reference sequence). This CDR3 is CATSRGRGEKLFF. The DNA read from the CDR3 is TGTGCCACCAGCAGGGGGAGGGGCGAAAAA.

This clone appeared many times. Read coverage stops 3 residues before the CDR3 terminus; the germline J gene supplies the remainder. Other DNA sequences in the sample encode the same CDR3. The gene calls are TRBV19 and TRBJ1-1; no reliable D call. CDR1 is LNHDA, CDR2 SQIVND, per germline (reference sequence). The CDR3 has 14 amino acids. Trimming cost V 5 bases and J 1 base, with 11 bases left between them. CDR3: CASSFGQTNTEAFF. The part of the CDR3 DNA that was read is TGTGCCAGTAGTTTCGGTCAAACGAACACTGAA.

This clone has at least ten counts. The sequenced fragment ends 3 residues before the CDR3 boundary, so the rest is inferred from the germline J gene. J is TRBJ2-3 and V is TRBV9; 10 bases line up with TRBD2. Germline lookup yields CDR1 SGDLS and CDR2 YYNGEE. The CDR3 consists of 17 residues. The V and J ends lost 0 bases and 4 bases, in that order; junction bases with no gene match: 8. CDR3 DNA (partial): TGTGCCAGCAGCGTAGGAGGTCTAGCGGGAGTGTCAGATACG. Translating gives CASSVGGLAGVSDT. From start to end, the CDR3 is CASSVGGLAGVSDTQYF.

This clone was picked up many times. The read ends 3 residues early relative to the CDR3; the germline J gene fills the gap. The chain combines TRBV5-6 with TRBJ1-5, with D possibly TRBD1 on 5 matching bases. V was pared by 1 base and J by 4 bases, with 12 bases between. Germline CDR1 reads SGHDT; CDR2 reads YYEEEE. The CDR3 totals 15 residues. The chain's CDR3 is CASSLFTTVNQPQHF. CDR3 DNA (partial): TGTGCCAGCAGCTTGTTTACGACAGTGAATCAGCCC. The full variable domain, with the rest looked up from reference TRBV5-6 and TRBJ1-5, is DAGVTQSPTHLIKTRGQQVTLRCSPKSGHDTVSWYQQALGQGPQFIFQYYEEEERQRGNFPDRFSGHQFPNYSSELNVNALLLGDSALYLCASSLFTTVNQPQHFGDGTRLSIL.

The sample holds many counts of this clone. The read ends 3 residues before the CDR3 terminus; that terminus is restored from the germline J gene. The genes are TRBV20-1 and TRBJ2-7, with a possible D match to TRBD1 (5 bases). This CDR3 spans 13 amino acids. V lost 3 bases, J lost 0 bases, and 9 bases lay in between. In germline, CDR1 is DFQATT, CDR2 SNEGSKA (reference sequence). The CDR3 here is CSASRQTSYEQYF. The covered CDR3 bases are TGCAGTGCTAGTAGACAGACCTCCTACGAG.

At least ten counts were recorded for this clone. The DNA ends 3 residues before the CDR3 does, and the rest of the CDR3 is filled in from the germline J gene. The gene calls are TRBV18 and TRBJ1-2; D is unclear. This CDR3 is 12 amino acids long. Trimming stripped 3 bases from V and 3 bases from J, with 5 bases between. CDR1 KGHSH and CDR2 LQKENI come from the germline V gene. The CDR3: CASSPPDYGYTF. The DNA read from the CDR3 is TGTGCCAGCTCACCTCCGGACTATGGC.

In its sample, this clone was seen many times. The CDR3 is cut off 3 residues early in the read; its end comes from the germline J gene. The V gene is TRBV19, the J gene TRBJ2-7; 9 positions match TRBD1. The CDR3 has 13 residues. Per germline, CDR1 LNHDA and CDR2 SQIVND (reference sequence). V dropped 8 bases and J dropped 4; count of bases not matched to a gene: 6. The CDR3 loop reads CASQPGQGYEQYF. CDR3 DNA, as far as it was read: TGTGCCAGTCAACCGGGACAGGGTTACGAG.

This clone was recorded at least ten times. The missing CDR3 end, 3 residues past where the read stops, is filled in from the germline J gene. The chain combines TRBV5-4 with TRBJ2-3; TRBD1 is a possible D gene (6 bases). The CDR3 runs to 15 residues. Trimming took off 3 bases at V and 2 bases at J, with 13 bases between the two ends. From germline, CDR1 is SGHNT and CDR2 YYREEE (reference sequence). Partial CDR3 DNA: TGTGCCAGCAGCTCCCCGGGACAAATCACAGATACG. Amino acids: CASSSPGQITDT. The full CDR3 protein reads CASSSPGQITDTQYF.

At least ten counts were recorded for this clone. The read is 3 residues too short to cover the CDR3 end, so that end is filled in from the germline J gene. J is TRBJ2-7 and V is TRBV30; tentatively, D is TRBD2 (6 bases). Germline V gene sequence: CDR1 GTSNPN, CDR2 SVGIG (reference sequence). V lost 4 bases, J lost 2 bases, and 15 bases lay in between. The CDR3 extends over 14 amino acids. The covered CDR3 bases are TGTGCCTGGACCCGGGACTCCCTCGCCTACGAG. Amino acid sequence: CAWTRDSLAYE. In full, the CDR3 reads CAWTRDSLAYEQYF.

This clone was found many times. The CDR3 end lies 3 residues beyond the end of the read and is filled in from the germline J gene. This rearrangement joins TRBV28 to TRBJ2-1, with TRBD2 matching 7 bases. V lost 5 bases and J lost 2; bases outside the gene matches: 3. The germline CDR1 and CDR2 sequences are MDHEN and SYDVKM. This CDR3 comprises 14 residues. Incomplete CDR3 DNA: TGTGCCAGCAGTCAGAGCGGGACCTACAATGAG. Its translation is CASSQSGTYNE. The whole CDR3 protein is CASSQSGTYNEQFF.

The sample holds many counts of this clone. The read finishes 3 residues shy of the CDR3 end, and the germline J gene is used to complete it. The chain recombines TRBV6-1 with TRBJ1-2; D gene ambiguous. From germline, CDR1 is MNHNS and CDR2 SASEGT. The CDR3 is 14 residues long. Trimming stripped 1 base from V and 0 bases from J, with 6 bases between. This CDR3 reads CASSEVTANYGYTF. The CDR3 DNA, read in part, is TGTGCCAGCAGTGAAGTTACAGCTAACTATGGC.

This clone was detected ten times or more. The missing CDR3 end, 3 residues past where the read stops, is filled in from the germline J gene. The V call is TRBV28, the J call TRBJ1-5; TRBD1 is a possible D gene (5 bases). The germline V gene encodes CDR1 MDHEN and CDR2 SYDVKM. CDR3 length equals 12 residues. V was cut by 5 bases and J by 9 bases, with 11 bases left in between. CDR3 amino acids: CASSPGFPPQHF. CDR3 bases read: TGTGCCAGCAGTCCAGGGTTTCCGCCC.

This clone was seen ten or more times. The read falls 3 residues short of the CDR3 end, and the missing part is taken from the germline J gene. This rearrangement joins TRBV5-5 to TRBJ1-5; D gene uncertain. The CDR3 is 13 amino acids. Germline lookup yields CDR1 SGHKS and CDR2 YYEKEE (reference sequence). V lost 5 bases and J 5 bases, leaving 11 bases between the germline ends. This CDR3 reads CASRSGEDQPQHF. CDR3 bases read: TGTGCCAGCAGGAGCGGGGAGGATCAGCCC.

This clone was recorded at least ten times. The junction and the germline gene differ at one end; a read error may be behind it. The CDR3 end is not reached by the read, which stops 3 residues before it; the germline J gene fills it in. V gene TRBV7-4 combines with J gene TRBJ2-7; 8 bases match TRBD2. CDR1 SGHVT and CDR2 SQSDAQ come from the germline V gene. This CDR3 comprises 16 residues. CDR3 sequence reads: CTSSRGLAGGSYEQYF. CDR3 bases read: TGCACCAGCAGCCGAGGACTAGCCGGGGGGTCCTACGAG.

About this clone itself: The read ends 3 residues before the CDR3 terminus; that terminus is restored from the germline J gene. This sequence joins TRBV5-8 and TRBJ2-7; possible D gene TRBD1, 6 bases. Germline V gene lookup returns CDR1 SGHTS and CDR2 YDEGEE. Trimming cost V 0 bases and J 3 bases, with 13 bases left between them. CDR3 size: 15 residues. CDR3 sequence reads: CASSLGQARIYEQYF. Partial CDR3 DNA: TGTGCCAGCAGCTTGGGACAGGCCCGAATCTACGAG.